The 5 T cell receptor beta chains reported below all come from one sample, sequenced in a study of graft-versus-host responses after intestinal transplantation (dated by TCRdb to about 2021). For these TCRs, the target antigens are not known. The library was generated by the immunoSEQ multiplex PCR assay. The clones in this table, taken by TCRdb from immuneACCESS, are in-frame only. Not every clone is retained; where verified, under half of the shortfall comes from an unresolved V gene, and the cause of the rest is unknown. A total of approximately 63,000 clones appear in this sample, approximately 94% of them only once. The leading ten clones occupy more than 0.3% of the sample. The time point tag for this specimen amounts to: cells obtained before transplantation from donor or recipient. Source: unstimulated CD4+ T cells sorted from spleen or lymph node cells, taken before transplant. These receptors were taken from a human donor who was the organ donor for an intestinal transplant.

The V gene is TRBV7-2, the J gene TRBJ1-2; D gene ambiguous. Trimming left V 1 base short and J 0 bases short, with 9 bases between. The CDR3 sequence is 15 residues long. CDR1 and CDR2 (germline): SGHTA, FQGNSA. The CDR3 DNA is TGTGCCAGCAGCTTAGAACGAAGTTCTAACTATGGCTACACCTTC. Residues: CASSLERSSNYGYTF.

This clone has only one observation. The gene calls are TRBV4-3 and TRBJ2-7; 8 bases fit TRBD1. CDR3 length: 15 amino acids. Germline-derived CDR1 and CDR2 are LGHNA and YSLEER. With V trimmed by 0 bases and J by 3 bases, 4 bases remained unmatched. The CDR3 region is CASSQDPRGLYEQYF. CDR3 nucleotides: TGCGCCAGCAGCCAAGATCCCAGGGGGCTCTACGAGCAGTACTTC.

The V call is TRBV19, the J call TRBJ2-1; D ambiguous. Deletions cut 2 bases from V and 9 bases from J, with 17 bases between. The CDR3 is 15 residues long. CDR1 is LNHDA and CDR2 is SQIVND in the germline V gene (reference sequence). The CDR3 sequence is CASSILKPTTVEQFF. The CDR3 DNA reads as TGTGCCAGTAGTATACTAAAACCTACAACTGTTGAGCAGTTCTTC.

The CDR3 is CASSHRLASTDTQYF. The CDR3 coding sequence is TGCGCCAGCAGCCACCGACTAGCATCAACCGATACGCAGTATTTT. The J gene is TRBJ2-3, the V gene TRBV4-3; 7 bases fit TRBD2. This CDR3 has 15 residues. Germline-derived CDR1 and CDR2 are LGHNA and YSLEER. After removal of 3 bases from V and 6 bases from J, the junction contained 9 bases not matched to a gene.

V gene TRBV15 combines with J gene TRBJ2-3; 12 bases are shared with TRBD2. Germline V CDR1 and CDR2: LNHNV, YYDKDF (reference sequence). With V trimmed by 8 bases and J by 4 bases, 4 bases remained unmatched. The CDR3 has 14 residues. CDR3 residues: CATGRTSGADTQYF. CDR3 nucleotide sequence: TGTGCCACCGGAAGGACTAGCGGGGCAGATACGCAGTATTTT.